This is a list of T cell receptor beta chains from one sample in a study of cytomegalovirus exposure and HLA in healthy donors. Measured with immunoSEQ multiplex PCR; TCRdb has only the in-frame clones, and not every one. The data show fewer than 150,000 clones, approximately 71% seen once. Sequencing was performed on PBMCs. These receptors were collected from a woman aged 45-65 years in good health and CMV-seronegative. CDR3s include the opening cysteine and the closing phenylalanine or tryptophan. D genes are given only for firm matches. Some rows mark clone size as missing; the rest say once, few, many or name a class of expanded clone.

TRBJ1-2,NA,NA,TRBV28,CASSLGGFEGNYGYTF,TGTGCCAGCAGTTTGGGGGGTTTTGAAGGGAACTATGGCTACACCTTC
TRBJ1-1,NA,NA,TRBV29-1,CSVVPSTANTEAFF,TGCAGCGTTGTCCCCTCAACAGCGAACACTGAAGCTTTCTTT
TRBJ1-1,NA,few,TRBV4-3,CASSLLGNTEAFF,TGCGCCAGCAGCCTACTTGGGAACACTGAAGCTTTCTTT
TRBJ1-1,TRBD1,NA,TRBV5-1,CASSPGTGSTEAFF,TGCGCCAGCAGCCCCGGGACAGGGTCCACTGAAGCTTTCTTT
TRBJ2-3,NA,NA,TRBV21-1,CASSNLRSSGGLTDTQYF,TGTGCCAGCAGCAATCTGCGGTCTAGCGGGGGACTCACAGATACGCAGTATTTT
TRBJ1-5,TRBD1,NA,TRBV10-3,CAISDQGGSQPQHF,TGTGCCATCAGTGATCAGGGGGGTAGTCAGCCCCAGCATTTT
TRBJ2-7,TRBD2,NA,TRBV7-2,CASSLESGGLDEQYF,TGTGCCAGCAGCTTAGAATCGGGGGGGCTCGACGAGCAGTACTTC
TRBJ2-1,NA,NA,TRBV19,CASSIDSLTHSYNEQFF,TGTGCCAGTAGTATAGATTCCCTAACCCACTCCTACAATGAGCAGTTCTTC
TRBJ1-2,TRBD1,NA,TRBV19,CASTLWQGAIGYTF,TGTGCCAGTACTCTGTGGCAGGGGGCTATCGGCTACACCTTC
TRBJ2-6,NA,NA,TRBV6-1,CASSELQSGANVLTF,TGTGCCAGCAGTGAACTACAGTCTGGGGCCAACGTCCTGACTTTC
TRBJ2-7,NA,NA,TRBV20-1,CSAILSYEQYF,TGCAGTGCTATTCTGTCCTACGAGCAGTACTTC
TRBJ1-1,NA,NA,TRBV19,CASRSGTEAFF,TGTGCCAGTAGGTCGGGCACTGAAGCTTTCTTT
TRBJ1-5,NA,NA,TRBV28,CASSIPEGRFMWQPQHF,TGTGCCAGCAGCATCCCCGAGGGCAGGTTCATGTGGCAGCCCCAGCATTTT
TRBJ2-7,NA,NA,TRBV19,CASSMRLGLAFGEQYF,TGTGCCAGTAGTATGAGGTTGGGACTTGCATTCGGCGAGCAGTACTTC
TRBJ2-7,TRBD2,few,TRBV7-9,CASSRRGGLAGNYEQYF,TGTGCCAGCAGCCGACGTGGAGGACTAGCGGGTAACTACGAGCAGTACTTC
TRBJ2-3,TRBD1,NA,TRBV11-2,CASSRGQNTDTQYF,TGTGCCAGCAGCCGGGGACAGAACACAGATACGCAGTATTTT
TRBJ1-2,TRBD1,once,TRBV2,CASSAGTGGSGYGYTF,TGTGCCAGCAGCGCCGGGACAGGGGGCAGTGGCTATGGCTACACCTTC
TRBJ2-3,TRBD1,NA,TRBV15,CATSRGQGATDTQYF,TGTGCCACCAGCAGAGGACAGGGGGCCACAGATACGCAGTATTTT